Listed below are T cell receptor beta chains from one sample, sequenced in a study of identical twins. MiXCR, applied by TCRdb to the 5' RACE reads, yields one record per CDR3 protein. The data show about 700,000 distinct CDR3 sequences, around 8.6% seen once. These data also featured in a second study, about yellow fever vaccine responses in identical twins.

The specimen sequenced was PBMCs. The receptors stem from a young woman in good health. Both conserved end residues are part of each CDR3. The D gene is left open where the match is weak. Only part of the rows carry a size: once, few, many, or a class if the clone is expanded.

cdr3_aa cdr3_nt clone_size j_call v_call d_call
CASSLWSTNEKLFF TGTGCCAGCAGCTTATGGTCGACTAATGAAAAACTGTTTTTT many TRBJ1-4 TRBV7-8 -
CASSYQGVGQETQYF TGTGCCAGCAGCTACCAAGGGGTTGGGCAAGAGACCCAGTACTTC many TRBJ2-5 TRBV28 -
CASTPERQGHIQYF TGTGCCAGCACCCCGGAGAGGCAGGGCCACATTCAGTACTTC few TRBJ2-4 TRBV28 -
CSAGRGRGAKNIQYF TGCAGTGCTGGCAGGGGGCGTGGGGCCAAAAACATTCAGTACTTC - TRBJ2-4 TRBV20-1 TRBD1
CAISEGTGDPPDTQYF TGTGCCATCAGTGAAGGTACGGGGGACCCCCCAGATACGCAGTATTTT - TRBJ2-3 TRBV10-3 -
CASSVERPPDTQYF TGTGCCAGCAGCGTAGAACGCCCCCCAGATACGCAGTATTTT few TRBJ2-3 TRBV9 -
CASSSQGVTDTQYF TGTGCCAGCAGCTCCCAGGGGGTCACAGATACGCAGTATTTT few TRBJ2-3 TRBV7-2 TRBD1
CSAGEGPQAGGELFF TGCAGTGCGGGAGAAGGGCCACAGGCTGGCGGGGAGCTGTTTTTT few TRBJ2-2 TRBV20-1 -
CASSEFMAGVFYEQYF TGTGCCAGCAGTGAATTTATGGCGGGAGTTTTCTACGAGCAGTACTTC few TRBJ2-7 TRBV6-1 TRBD2
CSARDGGHEQYF TGCAGCGCCCGGGACGGAGGCCACGAGCAGTACTTC few TRBJ2-7 TRBV29-1 -
CSVRSGNTDTQYF TGCAGCGTTAGGTCAGGGAACACAGATACGCAGTATTTT few TRBJ2-3 TRBV29-1 -
CASSLATSGYEQYF TGTGCCAGCAGTTTAGCGACTAGCGGCTACGAGCAGTACTTC many TRBJ2-7 TRBV12-3/TRBV12-4 TRBD2
CASSQDSTREWNEQYF TGTGCCAGCAGCCAAGATTCGACGCGGGAATGGAACGAGCAGTACTTC - TRBJ2-7 TRBV4-2 -
CASSQDGRNTDTQYF TGTGCCAGCAGTCAAGACGGAAGAAACACAGATACGCAGTATTTT - TRBJ2-3 TRBV27 -
CASSQDSPRHYFQNTDTQYF TGTGCCAGCAGCCAAGATAGCCCTCGACATTATTTTCAGAACACAGATACGCAGTATTTT - TRBJ2-3 TRBV3-1 -
CSANNRQETQYF TGCAGTGCTAATAACAGGCAAGAGACCCAGTACTTC - TRBJ2-5 TRBV20-1 -
CATSSATGTGMNIQYF TGTGCCACCAGCAGTGCCACCGGGACAGGGATGAACATTCAGTACTTC many TRBJ2-4 TRBV15 TRBD1
CASSYSVAGNTIYF TGTGCCAGCAGTTACTCTGTAGCCGGAAACACCATATATTTT - TRBJ1-3 TRBV6-5 -
CASSQDGRNNEQFF TGTGCCAGCAGCCAAGATGGCCGGAACAATGAGCAGTTCTTC - TRBJ2-1 TRBV3-1 -
CASRTGSYNEQFF TGTGCCAGCAGGACAGGCTCCTACAATGAGCAGTTCTTC many TRBJ2-1 TRBV27 -
CASSQDGREQFF TGTGCCAGCAGTCAGGACGGCAGGGAGCAGTTCTTC - TRBJ2-1 TRBV6-6 -
CASSFPSGGMSSYNEQFF TGTGCCAGCAGTTTTCCTAGCGGGGGGATGAGCTCCTACAATGAGCAGTTCTTC few TRBJ2-1 TRBV12-3/TRBV12-4 TRBD2
CASNSRDRGYAGYTF TGTGCCAGCAACTCAAGAGACAGGGGTTATGCTGGCTACACCTTC few TRBJ1-2 TRBV12-3/TRBV12-4 TRBD1
CASSSRNGNQLRETQYF TGTGCTAGCAGCTCAAGGAACGGGAATCAGCTCCGAGAGACCCAGTACTTC - TRBJ2-5 TRBV7-7 -
CASGGQGATDTQYF TGTGCCAGCGGGGGACAGGGGGCCACGGATACGCAGTATTTT - TRBJ2-3 TRBV6-2/TRBV6-3 TRBD1
CSALAGLSYEQYF TGCAGTGCCCTAGCGGGTCTCTCCTACGAGCAGTACTTC few TRBJ2-7 TRBV20-1 TRBD2
CASSLVAYTEAFF TGTGCCAGCAGTTTGGTCGCATACACTGAAGCTTTCTTT - TRBJ1-1 TRBV12-3/TRBV12-4 -
CASSTRTSGVTDTQYF TGTGCCAGCAGCACACGGACTAGCGGGGTCACAGATACGCAGTATTTT many TRBJ2-3 TRBV9 TRBD2
CSADKSGLAGEQYF TGCAGTGCTGATAAATCGGGGCTTGCGGGGGAGCAGTACTTC - TRBJ2-7 TRBV20-1 -
CASSPWTGSEDTQYF TGCGCCAGCAGCCCCTGGACGGGCTCTGAAGATACGCAGTATTTT many TRBJ2-3 TRBV5-1 -
CASSLVTGTYEQYF TGTGCCAGCAGCTTAGTGACAGGCACCTACGAGCAGTACTTC few TRBJ2-7 TRBV11-2 -
CASSQSLGGAGNEQFF TGCGCCAGCAGTCAATCGCTAGGGGGCGCGGGGAATGAGCAGTTCTTC few TRBJ2-1 TRBV23-1 -
CAIASGTTGAETQYF TGTGCCATCGCATCCGGGACCACGGGGGCAGAGACCCAGTACTTC many TRBJ2-5 TRBV10-3 -
CASSNSGSRNEQYF TGTGCCAGCAGTAATAGCGGGAGTCGCAACGAGCAGTACTTC - TRBJ2-7 TRBV27 TRBD2
CAIRSTGELFF TGTGCCATCAGGTCCACCGGGGAGCTGTTTTTT many TRBJ2-2 TRBV10-3 -
CSATHLGLGENEQFF TGCAGTGCTACCCATTTGGGACTAGGGGAAAATGAGCAGTTCTTC few TRBJ2-1 TRBV20-1 TRBD2
CASKDRTYEQFF TGTGCCAGCAAGGACAGAACCTATGAGCAGTTCTTC many TRBJ2-1 TRBV12-3/TRBV12-4 -
CATQRGRETQYF TGTGCCACCCAGCGGGGTAGGGAGACCCAGTACTTC many TRBJ2-5 TRBV15 TRBD2
CASSARLAGFEAKNIQYF TGTGCCAGCAGCGCCCGACTAGCGGGATTCGAAGCCAAAAACATTCAGTACTTC many TRBJ2-4 TRBV5-6 TRBD2
CACSFTGGQSASGANVLTF TGTGCCTGCAGTTTTACAGGGGGTCAGTCAGCTTCTGGGGCCAACGTCCTGACTTTC - TRBJ2-6 TRBV12-3/TRBV12-4 TRBD1
CASMGTSYEQYF TGCGCCAGCATGGGGACCTCCTACGAGCAGTACTTC many TRBJ2-7 TRBV5-1 -
CASSLGARAQHF TGTGCCAGCAGTTTAGGGGCCAGAGCCCAGCATTTT - TRBJ1-5 TRBV12-3/TRBV12-4 -
CASRGLGTDTQYF TGTGCCAGCAGGGGACTAGGCACAGATACGCAGTATTTT many TRBJ2-3 TRBV12-3/TRBV12-4 TRBD2
CASSPYGIEETQYF TGTGCCAGCAGCCCCTACGGGATTGAAGAGACCCAGTACTTC few TRBJ2-5 TRBV7-2 -
CASRRFSTDTQYF TGTGCCAGCAGGAGGTTTAGCACAGATACGCAGTATTTT - TRBJ2-3 TRBV6-2/TRBV6-3 -
CASSLWTGENIQYF TGTGCCAGCAGCTTATGGACAGGGGAAAACATTCAGTACTTC - TRBJ2-4 TRBV11-1 TRBD1
CATSDWGTGNNEQFF TGTGCCACCAGTGATTGGGGTACAGGGAACAATGAGCAGTTCTTC - TRBJ2-1 TRBV24-1 -
CASSHGADTQYF TGTGCCAGCAGCCACGGGGCGGATACGCAGTATTTT - TRBJ2-3 TRBV27 -
CASSLSGLAGQTGELFF TGTGCCAGCAGTTTATCCGGGCTAGCGGGTCAGACCGGGGAGCTGTTTTTT - TRBJ2-2 TRBV27 TRBD2
CASSSSAGMDYGYTF TGTGCCAGCAGCTCCAGCGCAGGGATGGACTATGGCTACACCTTC - TRBJ1-2 TRBV7-9 -
CASSFLAGMGNEQFF TGTGCCAGCAGTTTTCTAGCGGGAATGGGGAATGAGCAGTTCTTC many TRBJ2-1 TRBV6-5 TRBD2
CATYQGSGANVLTF TGTGCCACCTACCAGGGATCTGGGGCCAACGTCCTGACTTTC many TRBJ2-6 TRBV10-3 -
CASRGTGGASYEQYF TGTGCCAGCAGGGGGACAGGGGGCGCATCCTACGAGCAGTACTTC few TRBJ2-7 TRBV12-3/TRBV12-4 TRBD1
CSAPPGAMDGYTF TGCAGTGCCCCGCCGGGGGCGATGGATGGCTACACCTTC few TRBJ1-2 TRBV20-1 -
CASSRTGQYNEQFF TGTGCCAGCAGCCGAACAGGACAGTACAATGAGCAGTTCTTC few TRBJ2-1 TRBV3-1 -
CASSMGQGHTGELFF TGTGCCAGCAGCATGGGACAGGGTCACACCGGGGAGCTGTTTTTT few TRBJ2-2 TRBV28 TRBD1